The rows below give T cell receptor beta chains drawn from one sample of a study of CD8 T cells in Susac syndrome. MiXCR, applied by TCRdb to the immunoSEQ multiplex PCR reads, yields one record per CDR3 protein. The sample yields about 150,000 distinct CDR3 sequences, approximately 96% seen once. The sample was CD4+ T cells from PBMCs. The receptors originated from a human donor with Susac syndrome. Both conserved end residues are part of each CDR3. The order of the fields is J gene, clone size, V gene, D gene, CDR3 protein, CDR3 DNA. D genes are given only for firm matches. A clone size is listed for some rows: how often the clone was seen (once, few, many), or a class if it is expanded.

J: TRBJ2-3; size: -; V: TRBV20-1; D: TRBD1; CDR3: CSYRGDLDTQYF; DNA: TGCAGTTACAGGGGGGATTTGGATACGCAGTATTTT
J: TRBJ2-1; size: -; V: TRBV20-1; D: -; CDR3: CSVASGTYNEQFF; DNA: TGCAGTGTCGCCTCCGGGACTTATAATGAGCAGTTCTTC
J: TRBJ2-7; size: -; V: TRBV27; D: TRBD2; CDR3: CASRASGSLGAREQYF; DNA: TGTGCCAGCAGGGCTAGCGGGAGTCTCGGGGCTCGGGAGCAGTACTTC
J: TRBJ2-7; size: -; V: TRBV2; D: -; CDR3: CASSGSVGAGEQYF; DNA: TGTGCCAGCAGTGGGTCGGTCGGCGCGGGGGAGCAGTACTTC
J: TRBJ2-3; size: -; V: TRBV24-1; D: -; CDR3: CATSDATTGSTDTQYF; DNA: TGTGCCACCAGTGATGCGACGACTGGAAGCACAGATACGCAGTATTTT
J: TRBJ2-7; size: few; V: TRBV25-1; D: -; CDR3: CASSPRSSYEQYF; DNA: TGTGCCAGCTCCCCGAGGAGCTCCTACGAGCAGTACTTC
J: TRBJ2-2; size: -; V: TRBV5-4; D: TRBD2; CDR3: CASSVELAARTGELFF; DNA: TGTGCCAGCAGCGTGGAACTAGCGGCCCGCACCGGGGAGCTGTTTTTT
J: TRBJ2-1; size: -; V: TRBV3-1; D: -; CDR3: CASSHAPLGSYNEQFF; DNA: TGTGCCAGCAGCCATGCTCCCCTGGGCTCCTACAATGAGCAGTTCTTC
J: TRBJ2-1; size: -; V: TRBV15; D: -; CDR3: CATSSWLAYNEQFF; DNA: TGTGCCACCAGCAGCTGGTTGGCCTACAATGAGCAGTTCTTC
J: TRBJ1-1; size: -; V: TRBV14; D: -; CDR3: CASSQSTSGNTEAFF; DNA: TGTGCCAGCAGCCAAAGCACTTCAGGGAACACTGAAGCTTTCTTT
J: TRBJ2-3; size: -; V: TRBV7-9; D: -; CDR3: CASGSSGFTDTQYF; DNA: TGTGCCAGCGGGTCCAGCGGATTCACAGATACGCAGTATTTT
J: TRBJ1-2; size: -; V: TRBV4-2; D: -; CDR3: CASSQEQLDGGPYGYTF; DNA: TGTGCCAGCAGCCAAGAACAGTTGGATGGGGGGCCCTATGGCTACACCTTC
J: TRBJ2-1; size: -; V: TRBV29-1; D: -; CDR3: CSTTGPQFF; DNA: TGCAGCACCACAGGTCCCCAGTTCTTC
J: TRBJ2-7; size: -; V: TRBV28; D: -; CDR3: CASSSTGREQYF; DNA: TGTGCCAGCAGCTCTACAGGGCGGGAGCAGTACTTC
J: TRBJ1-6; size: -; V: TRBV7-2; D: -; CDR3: CASTLGRVHNSPLHF; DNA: TGTGCCAGCACCCTCGGTAGGGTCCATAATTCACCCCTCCACTTT
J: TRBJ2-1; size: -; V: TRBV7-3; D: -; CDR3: CASSPGEGPPWEQFF; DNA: TGTGCCAGCAGCCCGGGAGAGGGCCCCCCTTGGGAGCAGTTCTTC
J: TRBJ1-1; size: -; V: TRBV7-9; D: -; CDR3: CASSEQGNTEAFF; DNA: TGTGCCAGCAGCGAACAGGGAAACACTGAAGCTTTCTTT
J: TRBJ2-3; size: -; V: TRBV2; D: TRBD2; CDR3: CASSEQGLAGTDTQYF; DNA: TGTGCCAGCAGTGAACAGGGACTAGCTGGCACAGATACGCAGTATTTT
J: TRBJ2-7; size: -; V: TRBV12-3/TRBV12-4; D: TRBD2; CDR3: CASSGLAGGGIYEQYF; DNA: TGTGCCAGCAGTGGGCTAGCGGGAGGGGGAATCTACGAGCAGTACTTC